This TCR beta chain was recovered during a study of sequential checkpoint blockade in melanoma. Study at large: Each arm's sequence ended with maintenance nivolumab.

The method was immunoSEQ multiplex PCR; TCRdb's version includes in-frame clones alone and lacks a portion of them. The repertoire holds 40,000 or so clones, with approximately 85% as singletons. Stated treatment: randomized to nivolumab then ipilimumab (arm A) or the reverse (arm B). Sorted cells were live CD3+CD8+, lacking CD19 and CD56, from PBMCs. The sequenced sample was CD8+ T cells sorted from blood (inferred from file names), obtained from a patient given nivolumab and ipilimumab in sequence. The TCR comes from a human donor with melanoma.

The DNA for the CDR3 is TGTGCCAGCAGTCCTGGGACAGGCCTTGAAGCTTTCTTT. Translating gives CASSPGTGLEAFF. The rearrangement uses TRBV27 and TRBJ1-1; 8 nucleotides match TRBD1. CDR1 and CDR2 from the germline V gene are MNHEY and SMNVEV (reference sequence). CDR3 length equals 13 residues. With 5 bases clipped from V and 7 bases from J, the junction kept 6 bases outside the gene matches.